This T cell receptor (beta chain) emerged from a study of OX40 agonist ivuxolimab in advanced cancers. Study-wide context: Ivuxolimab, which targeted the costimulatory receptor OX40 (CD134), was an agonistic, fully human IgG2 monoclonal antibody. Intravenous ivuxolimab was administered to patients every 2 weeks at six dose levels: 0.01, 0.1, 0.3, 1.5, 3 and 10 mg/kg. Of the approximately 50 dose-escalation patients, hepatocellular carcinoma was present in about 20, melanoma in around 15, renal cell carcinoma in 9 and head and neck cancer in 9. The dose-escalation cohort was over 70% male with a mean age of roughly 60 years, ranging from roughly 20 to 80. Prior anti-PD-1, anti-PD-L1 or anti-CTLA-4 therapy was permitted, and 40% of dose-escalation patients had received checkpoint inhibitors. Partial responses occurred in three dose-escalation patients, of whom one had hepatocellular carcinoma and two had cutaneous melanoma. Peripheral TCRbeta sequencing aimed to test whether ivuxolimab altered TCR sequence diversity and caused clonal T-cell expansion. The paper covers the monotherapy dose-escalation part of the phase I ivuxolimab trial, which included N of about 50 patients.

Patients with autoimmune disease history or receiving systemic immunosuppression were excluded from the trial. Peripheral blood for TCR sequencing was collected from all dose cohorts at baseline, on cycle 4 day 1, and on cycle 7 day 1. The samples were taken from a phase I, first-in-human, multicenter, open-label dose-escalation trial of ivuxolimab. Adults with locally advanced or metastatic melanoma, renal cell, hepatocellular, or head and neck squamous cell carcinoma were enrolled in the trial. Before TCR sequencing, CD4+ T cells and CD8+ T cells were sorted from peripheral blood as separate populations. With respect to this clone: What this receptor recognizes is not known. It has no much larger one-base neighbor in the sample; base qualities were not kept.

Genomic DNA was isolated from the sorted cells so that the TCRbeta CDR3 region could be sequenced. The immunoSEQ Assay was used to sequence the TCRbeta CDR3 regions. TCRdb retrieved this table from immuneACCESS and kept in-frame rearrangements only. Not all clones are present; in checked studies, unresolved V genes account for under half, and no reason is known for the remainder. Here the sample has about 50,000 clones; roughly 86% occur a single time. 5.5% to 8.5% of the sample lies in the top ten. The CDR3 goes from the cysteine to the phenylalanine over 14 residues. This entry keeps only the CDR3 DNA: 42 bases, framed from base 1. V and J are trimmed by 1 base and 5 bases, and the gene matches miss 4 bases of the junction. In the germline V gene, CDR1 corresponds to SGHVS and CDR2 to FQNEAQ. Here is what the overall study found, with its caveats: Antigen specificity was not determined for the clonally expanded peripheral T cells. At doses of 0.1 to 3.0 mg/kg, clonal expansion of both CD4+ and CD8+ blood T cells was observed from baseline to week 6. In the 0.1-3.0 mg/kg groups, partial responders were among the patients with the lowest normalized peripheral clonal expansion, particularly in CD8+ T cells. Low levels of normalized T-cell clonal expansion were also seen in some patients who did not respond. On average, CD8+ T cells showed more expanded clones than CD4+ T cells after ivuxolimab.

Recombination joined TRBV7-8 with TRBJ2-7; the junction holds 8 bases that match TRBD1. The sample was CD4+ or CD8+ T cells sorted from blood, taken in a trial of the OX40 agonist ivuxolimab. This TCR derives from an adult with an advanced solid tumor such as melanoma, head and neck, liver or kidney cancer. The nucleotide sequence reads TGTGCCAGCAGCTTAGGGCAGGGGGCGAACGAGCAGTACTTC. Its amino acids are CASSLGQGANEQYF.